What follows are 28 T cell receptor beta chains derived from one specimen sequenced in a study of T cells in Graves' hyperthyroidism and ophthalmopathy. The investigators amplified TCR beta CDR3 regions from RNA transcripts. The primer set for the first-round RT-PCR of the TCR CDR3 was HTBI. MiXCR was run by TCRdb on the multiplex PCR reads, yielding one entry per CDR3 protein. The data show fewer than 350,000 distinct CDR3 sequences, roughly 18% seen once. Material for sequencing was blood. Receptor source: a man in his fifties with Graves' ophthalmopathy.

This clonotype was observed at least ten times. This rearrangement joins TRBV11-2 to TRBJ2-5; a weak D match, TRBD2 (5 bases). The CDR3 is made up of 14 amino acids. Germline V gene data show CDR1 as SGHAT and CDR2 as FQNNGV. The V end was cut by 2 bases, the J end by 4 bases, with 11 bases between. CDR3 DNA: TGTGCCAGCAGCTTAACGCCTAGCAGAGAGACCCAGTACTTC. It specifies CASSLTPSRETQYF.

This clonotype was detected many times. V is TRBV11-2 and J is TRBJ2-2, with D tentatively TRBD1 or TRBD2 (5 bases each). Germline V gives CDR1 SGHAT, CDR2 FQNNGV. V lost 2 bases to trimming and J lost 6 bases, with 10 bases between them. The CDR3 totals 14 residues. The CDR3 is CASSLYRGPGELFF. The CDR3 region has the DNA TGTGCCAGCAGCTTATACCGGGGCCCCGGGGAGCTGTTTTTT.

This clonotype was observed a few times. The chain has TRBV28 and TRBJ1-2; 7 bases map to TRBD1. The CDR3 contains 14 residues. The J segment lost 4 bases and the V segment lost 2 bases, leaving 4 bases of the junction unmatched. Germline V gene lookup returns CDR1 MDHEN and CDR2 SYDVKM. In DNA, the CDR3 is TGTGCCAGCAGTTTAGGGGGACAGCTCTATGGCTACACCTTC. Translating it yields CASSLGGQLYGYTF.

At least ten counts were recorded for this clonotype. The chain joins TRBV29-1 to TRBJ1-3; maybe TRBD1 (5 bases). The germline V gene encodes CDR1 SQVTM and CDR2 ANQGSEA. Trimming stripped 3 bases from V and 1 base from J, with 7 bases between. CDR3 length equals 13 residues. The CDR3 reads CSVDGGSGNTIYF. CDR3 coding DNA: TGCAGCGTTGACGGGGGTTCTGGAAACACCATATATTTT.

The chain links TRBV20-1 to TRBJ2-7; D is unclear. The CDR3 length is 11 residues. In germline, CDR1 is DFQATT, CDR2 SNEGSKA (reference sequence). V was trimmed by 3 bases and J by 7 bases, leaving 10 bases between them. The CDR3 here is CSASWSGEQYF. The DNA for the CDR3 is TGCAGTGCTAGTTGGAGTGGTGAGCAGTACTTC.

This clonotype was observed at least ten times. The V gene is TRBV3-1, the J gene TRBJ2-3; 7 positions agree with TRBD2. V trimming: 6 bases; J trimming: 5 bases; junction bases outside the gene matches: 17. The CDR3 sequence is 17 residues long. CDR1 is LGHDT, CDR2 YNNKEL, per germline (reference sequence). The CDR3 loop is CASSRNGLAVRGDTQYF. CDR3 nucleotides: TGTGCCAGCAGTCGTAACGGTCTAGCGGTGCGGGGAGATACGCAGTATTTT.

This clonotype was seen a handful of times. The CDR3 DNA sequence: TGTGCCACCAGTGATCCGACTAGCGGGAGAGGCAATGAGCAGTTCTTC. Its protein product is CATSDPTSGRGNEQFF. The V and J genes are TRBV24-1 and TRBJ2-1, with 12 nucleotides matching TRBD2. After removal of 3 bases from V and 6 bases from J, the junction contained 5 bases not matched to a gene. CDR1 is KGHDR and CDR2 is SFDVKD in the germline V gene. This CDR3 has 16 residues.

The chain uses TRBV5-6 and TRBJ2-3; 7 bases are shared with TRBD1. The V gene end was trimmed by 0 bases and the J gene end by 5 bases; junction bases not matched to a gene: 9. The CDR3 covers 16 residues. Germline values: CDR1 SGHDT, CDR2 YYEEEE. This CDR3 is CASSLAQPGQRDTQYF. For the CDR3, the DNA is TGTGCCAGCAGCTTGGCTCAACCGGGACAGCGAGATACGCAGTATTTT.

This clonotype was seen more than once but under ten times. This chain uses TRBV12-3 or TRBV12-4 with TRBJ1-1; unclear D gene. Between the trimmed V and J ends, which lost 8 bases and 5 bases, there was a span of 9 bases. The CDR3 loop spans 11 amino acids. This CDR3 is CASGFGTEAFF. In DNA, the CDR3 is TGTGCCAGCGGATTCGGGACTGAAGCTTTCTTT.

This clonotype was observed at least ten times. CDR3 amino acids: CASSTGQGVGELFF. The CDR3 coding sequence is TGCGCCAGCAGCACTGGACAGGGCGTCGGGGAGCTGTTTTTT. This chain links TRBV5-1 with TRBJ2-2, with 8 bases that match TRBD1. The CDR3 has 14 amino acids. Germline loops: CDR1 SGHRS, CDR2 YFSETQ. J was trimmed by 7 bases and V by 4 bases; bases with no gene match: 6.

There are a few counts of this clonotype. The chain links TRBV14 to TRBJ2-3; 12 bases are shared with TRBD2. The J segment lost 0 bases and the V segment lost 4 bases, leaving 5 bases of the junction unmatched. CDR3 length: 17 amino acids. Per the germline V gene, CDR1 is SGHDN and CDR2 is FVKESK. The CDR3 loop reads CASSRTSGTLSTDTQYF. CDR3 nucleotides: TGTGCCAGCAGCCGGACTAGCGGGACCCTTAGCACAGATACGCAGTATTTT.

This clonotype was detected ten times or more. This chain connects TRBV2 to TRBJ1-5, with D hard to call. The V gene lost 5 bases and the J gene lost 1 base, with 12 bases spanning the gap. The CDR3 contains 15 residues. Germline V gives CDR1 SNHLY, CDR2 FYNNEI. CDR3 DNA: TGTGCCAGCAGTTGGACTCTAGGGAGCAATCAGCCCCAGCATTTT. It is translated as CASSWTLGSNQPQHF.

There are many counts of this clonotype. V and J are TRBV28 and TRBJ2-7; D call uncertain. The CDR3 is made up of 12 amino acids. V dropped 6 bases and J dropped 2 bases, with 8 bases sitting between them. CDR1 MDHEN and CDR2 SYDVKM come from the germline V gene. The CDR3: CASRADTYEQYF. The DNA of the CDR3 is TGTGCCAGCAGGGCCGATACCTACGAGCAGTACTTC.

The chain employs TRBV19 and TRBJ1-5; 10 nucleotides match TRBD1. In germline, CDR1 is LNHDA, CDR2 SQIVND (reference sequence). V lost 9 bases, J lost 0 bases, and 11 bases stayed unmatched. This CDR3 contains 17 residues. The CDR3 nucleotides are TGTGCCAGCCAGACAGGGGGCGGGCGTCATAGCAATCAGCCCCAGCATTTT. Its translation: CASQTGGGRHSNQPQHF.

This clonotype was seen a handful of times. The chain carries TRBV2 and TRBJ2-7; 7 nucleotides match TRBD2. Trimming at V came to 8 bases and at J to 5 bases, leaving 6 bases not matched to a gene. The germline V gene encodes CDR1 SNHLY and CDR2 FYNNEI. The CDR3 spans 12 residues. The CDR3 reads CASSTSYHEQYF. DNA of the CDR3: TGTGCCAGCTCGACTAGCTACCACGAGCAGTACTTC.

V is TRBV6-2 or TRBV6-3 and J is TRBJ1-2; D gene unclear. The V gene's germline CDR1 is MNHEY and CDR2 SVGEGT. This CDR3 spans 13 amino acids. V lost 0 bases, J lost 8 bases, and 10 bases lay in between. The CDR3: CASSYSEIGGYTF. The DNA of the CDR3 is TGTGCCAGCAGTTACTCGGAGATAGGCGGCTACACCTTC.

This clonotype was seen a few times. The chain has TRBV20-1 and TRBJ1-6; D gene ambiguous. Trimming removed 3 bases at V and 4 bases at J, with 13 bases between. CDR3 length: 15 amino acids. From germline, CDR1 is DFQATT and CDR2 SNEGSKA (reference sequence). The CDR3 nucleotides are TGCAGTGCTAGTCACGGGCAGCTATATAATTCACCCCTCCACTTT. It translates to CSASHGQLYNSPLHF.

This clonotype was picked up many times. The V call is TRBV28, the J call TRBJ1-5, with TRBD1 matching over 7 bases. This CDR3 contains 16 residues. With V trimmed by 2 bases and J by 3 bases, 7 bases remained unmatched. CDR1 and CDR2 (germline): MDHEN, SYDVKM. The CDR3: CASSLPGTAANQPQHF. The CDR3 nucleotides are TGTGCCAGCAGTTTACCCGGGACAGCAGCCAATCAGCCCCAGCATTTT. Filled out from reference TRBV28 and TRBJ1-5, the complete variable domain reads DVKVTQSSRYLVKRTGEKVFLECVQDMDHENMFWYRQDPGLGLRLIYFSYDVKMKEKGDIPEGYSVSREKKERFSLILESASTNQTSMYLCASSLPGTAANQPQHFGDGTRLSIL.

This clonotype was counted ten times or more. The V gene is TRBV7-2, the J gene TRBJ2-5; 9 bases match TRBD1. The CDR3 runs 16 residues. Germline assignment: CDR1 SGHTA and CDR2 FQGNSA. V lost 5 bases, J lost 2 bases, and 9 bases stayed unmatched. CDR3 sequence: CASSPRQGGRQETQYF. The CDR3 DNA sequence: TGTGCCAGCAGCCCCCGACAGGGGGGGAGGCAAGAGACCCAGTACTTC.

The chain recombines TRBV5-1 with TRBJ2-1; TRBD2 matches at 11 bases. Losses at the gene ends were 0 bases for V and 1 base for J; bases not matched to a gene: 6. The CDR3 contains 18 residues. The germline gives CDR1 SGHRS, CDR2 YFSETQ. CDR3 nucleotides: TGCGCCAGCAGCTTGGACCTAGCGGGAGGAATGTCCTACAATGAGCAGTTCTTC. Its translation: CASSLDLAGGMSYNEQFF.

The chain links TRBV4-2 to TRBJ2-5; D possibly corresponds to TRBD2 (6 bases). Germline V gene lookup returns CDR1 LGHNA and CDR2 YNFKEQ. The CDR3 contains 16 residues. Deletions cut 0 bases from V and 5 bases from J, with 16 bases between. CDR3 residues: CASSQDLGRRGETQYF. As DNA, the CDR3 is TGTGCCAGCAGCCAAGACCTGGGGCGCCGGGGGGAGACCCAGTACTTC.

This clonotype was seen repeatedly, ten times or more. The chain links TRBV2 to TRBJ1-5, with D perhaps matching TRBD1 (5 bases). This CDR3 comprises 13 residues. Germline CDR1 is SNHLY and CDR2 is FYNNEI. Between the trimmed V and J ends, which lost 2 bases and 6 bases, there was a span of 8 bases. The CDR3: CASSEFGGQPQHF. CDR3 DNA sequence: TGTGCCAGCAGTGAATTTGGGGGTCAGCCCCAGCATTTT.

At least ten counts were recorded for this clonotype. The V call is TRBV2, the J call TRBJ2-1, with 7 bases aligning to TRBD1. CDR3 length equals 16 residues. Germline CDR1 and CDR2: SNHLY and FYNNEI. V lost 1 base, J lost 7 bases, and 10 bases stayed unmatched. CDR3: CASSEEGARFGNEQFF. The DNA for the CDR3 is TGTGCCAGCAGTGAAGAGGGGGCTAGGTTCGGGAATGAGCAGTTCTTC.

This clonotype was seen a few times. A read error is possible here, since a much larger clone lies one base away. The chain couples TRBV2 to TRBJ1-1, with TRBD1 as a possible D gene (6 bases). The CDR3 has 14 amino acids. Trimming stripped 4 bases from V and 6 bases from J, with 15 bases between. The germline CDR1 and CDR2 sequences are SNHLY and FYNNEI. This CDR3 is CASSGDRREAEAFF. CDR3 sequence (DNA): TGTGCCAGCAGTGGAGACAGGCGAGAAGCTGAAGCTTTCTTT.

This clonotype was seen ten or more times. The CDR3 loop is CASSLSGTGSDTQYF. Here the CDR3 DNA reads TGCGCCAGCAGCTTGTCCGGGACAGGCTCAGATACGCAGTATTTT. The chain uses TRBV5-1 and TRBJ2-3, with TRBD1 matching 8 bases. The V gene's germline CDR1 is SGHRS and CDR2 YFSETQ. This CDR3 has 15 residues. V shed 1 base, J shed 4 bases, and the junction held 5 bases outside the gene matches.

The V gene is TRBV18, the J gene TRBJ1-5; D is ambiguous. Germline CDR1 is KGHSH and CDR2 is LQKENI. The CDR3 is 14 amino acids. Trimming left V 6 bases short and J 9 bases short, with 18 bases between. This chain's CDR3 is CASSSDGAAGPQHF. In DNA, the CDR3 is TGTGCCAGCTCGTCAGACGGAGCGGCCGGGCCCCAGCATTTT.

In this sample, this clonotype turned up many times. The chain carries TRBV3-1 and TRBJ2-7; D not resolved. The germline V gene encodes CDR1 LGHDT and CDR2 YNNKEL (reference sequence). CDR3 length equals 14 residues. The V end lost 0 bases, the J end lost 7 bases, and 13 bases lay between the germline ends. The CDR3 coding sequence is TGTGCCAGCAGCCAAGATAGGGCGTCAAAGGAGCAGTACTTC. This encodes CASSQDRASKEQYF.

The chain joins TRBV6-1 to TRBJ1-1; D is perhaps TRBD1 (6 bases). This CDR3 spans 14 amino acids. The germline CDR1 and CDR2 sequences are MNHNS and SASEGT. V shed 1 base and J shed 5 bases, with 11 bases lying between them. CDR3 coding DNA: TGTGCCAGCAGTGAAGGGGGGCGAGGGACTGAAGCTTTCTTT. It specifies CASSEGGRGTEAFF.